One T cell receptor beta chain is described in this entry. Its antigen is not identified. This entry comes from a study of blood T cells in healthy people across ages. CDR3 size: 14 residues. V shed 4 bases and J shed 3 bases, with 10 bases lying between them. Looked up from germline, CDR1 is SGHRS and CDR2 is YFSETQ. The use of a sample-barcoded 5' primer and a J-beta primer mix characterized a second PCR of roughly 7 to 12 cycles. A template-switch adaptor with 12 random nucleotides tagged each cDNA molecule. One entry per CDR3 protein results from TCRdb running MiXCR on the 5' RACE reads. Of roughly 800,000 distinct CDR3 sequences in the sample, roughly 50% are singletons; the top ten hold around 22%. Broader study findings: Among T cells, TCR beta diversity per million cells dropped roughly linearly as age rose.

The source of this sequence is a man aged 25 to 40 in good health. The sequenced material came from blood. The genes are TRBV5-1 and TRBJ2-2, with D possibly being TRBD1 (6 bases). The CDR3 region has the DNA TGCGCCAGCAGCGTGACAGGCGACACCGGGGAGCTGTTTTTT. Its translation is CASSVTGDTGELFF. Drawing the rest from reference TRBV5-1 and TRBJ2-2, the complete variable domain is KAGVTQTPRYLIKTRGQQVTLSCSPISGHRSVSWYQQTPGQGLQFLFEYFSETQRNKGNFPGRFSGRQFSNSRSEMNVSTLELGDSALYLCASSVTGDTGELFFGEGSRLTVL.